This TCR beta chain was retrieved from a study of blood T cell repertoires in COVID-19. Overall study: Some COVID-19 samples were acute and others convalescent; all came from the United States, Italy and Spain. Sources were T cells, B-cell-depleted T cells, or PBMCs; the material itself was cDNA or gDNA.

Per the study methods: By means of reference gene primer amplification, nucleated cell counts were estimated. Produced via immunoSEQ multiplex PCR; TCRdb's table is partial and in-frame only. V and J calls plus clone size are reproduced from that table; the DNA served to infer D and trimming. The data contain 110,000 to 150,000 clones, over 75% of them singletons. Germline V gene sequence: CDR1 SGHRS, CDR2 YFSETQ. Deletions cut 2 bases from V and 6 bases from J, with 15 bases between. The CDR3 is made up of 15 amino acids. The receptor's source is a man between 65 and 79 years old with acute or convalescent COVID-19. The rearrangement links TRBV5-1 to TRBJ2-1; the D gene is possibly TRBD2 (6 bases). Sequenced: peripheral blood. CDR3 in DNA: TGCGCCAGCAGCTTCGGAGGGGCCCGAACCAATGAGCAGTTCTTC. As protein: CASSFGGARTNEQFF.